This T cell receptor (beta chain) was captured in a study of T cell responses to AZD1222 COVID-19 vaccine. Whole-study findings and limits: Donors were mostly white British, more females; clonal diversity possibly underestimated. Targets within unmutated variant regions were reportedly found for nearly half of spike-specific TCRs. Sampled repertoires all dated from after the peak T cell response. Following two doses of AZD1222, Spike-specific TCR breadth and depth rose.

Per the germline V gene, CDR1 is KGHSH and CDR2 is LQKENI. There are 14 residues in the CDR3. V lost 1 base and J 5 bases, leaving 12 bases between the germline ends. Assay: immunoSEQ multiplex PCR; the TCRdb copy retains only in-frame clones and omits some. Of around 120,000 clones in the sample, 87% were seen once. As regards this clone: Its antigen is unidentified.

Sequences were derived from peripheral blood, sampled 28 days after the second AZD1222 dose. The receptor was derived from an adult who received the AZD1222 COVID-19 vaccine. The rearrangement links TRBV18 to TRBJ2-7; tentatively, D is TRBD1 (5 bases). CDR3 nucleotides: TGTGCCAGCTCACCACGAGTTGACAGCCACGAGCAGTACTTC. Translated, it gives CASSPRVDSHEQYF.